The sequence of this T cell receptor (beta chain) was determined in a study of CD8 T cells in Susac syndrome. The CDR3 sequence is 12 residues long. CDR1 is DFQATT and CDR2 is SNEGSKA in the germline V gene (reference sequence). Between the trimmed V and J ends, which lost 3 bases and 5 bases, there was a span of 10 bases. Random hexamers served to reverse transcribe roughly 0.45 to 1 ug RNA. TCRdb passed the immunoSEQ multiplex PCR reads through MiXCR, listing each CDR3 protein once. The sample includes some 170,000 distinct CDR3 sequences, less than 95% seen only once; the top ten take 0.085% to 0.13%.

The material sequenced was CD4+ T cells from PBMCs. This sequence joins TRBV20-1 and TRBJ2-5; D may be TRBD1 or TRBD2 (5 bases each). This clonotype was sampled from a human donor in good health. CDR3 bases: TGCAGTGCTAGGAGGGGAGCGGAGACCCAGTACTTC. Translated: CSARRGAETQYF.